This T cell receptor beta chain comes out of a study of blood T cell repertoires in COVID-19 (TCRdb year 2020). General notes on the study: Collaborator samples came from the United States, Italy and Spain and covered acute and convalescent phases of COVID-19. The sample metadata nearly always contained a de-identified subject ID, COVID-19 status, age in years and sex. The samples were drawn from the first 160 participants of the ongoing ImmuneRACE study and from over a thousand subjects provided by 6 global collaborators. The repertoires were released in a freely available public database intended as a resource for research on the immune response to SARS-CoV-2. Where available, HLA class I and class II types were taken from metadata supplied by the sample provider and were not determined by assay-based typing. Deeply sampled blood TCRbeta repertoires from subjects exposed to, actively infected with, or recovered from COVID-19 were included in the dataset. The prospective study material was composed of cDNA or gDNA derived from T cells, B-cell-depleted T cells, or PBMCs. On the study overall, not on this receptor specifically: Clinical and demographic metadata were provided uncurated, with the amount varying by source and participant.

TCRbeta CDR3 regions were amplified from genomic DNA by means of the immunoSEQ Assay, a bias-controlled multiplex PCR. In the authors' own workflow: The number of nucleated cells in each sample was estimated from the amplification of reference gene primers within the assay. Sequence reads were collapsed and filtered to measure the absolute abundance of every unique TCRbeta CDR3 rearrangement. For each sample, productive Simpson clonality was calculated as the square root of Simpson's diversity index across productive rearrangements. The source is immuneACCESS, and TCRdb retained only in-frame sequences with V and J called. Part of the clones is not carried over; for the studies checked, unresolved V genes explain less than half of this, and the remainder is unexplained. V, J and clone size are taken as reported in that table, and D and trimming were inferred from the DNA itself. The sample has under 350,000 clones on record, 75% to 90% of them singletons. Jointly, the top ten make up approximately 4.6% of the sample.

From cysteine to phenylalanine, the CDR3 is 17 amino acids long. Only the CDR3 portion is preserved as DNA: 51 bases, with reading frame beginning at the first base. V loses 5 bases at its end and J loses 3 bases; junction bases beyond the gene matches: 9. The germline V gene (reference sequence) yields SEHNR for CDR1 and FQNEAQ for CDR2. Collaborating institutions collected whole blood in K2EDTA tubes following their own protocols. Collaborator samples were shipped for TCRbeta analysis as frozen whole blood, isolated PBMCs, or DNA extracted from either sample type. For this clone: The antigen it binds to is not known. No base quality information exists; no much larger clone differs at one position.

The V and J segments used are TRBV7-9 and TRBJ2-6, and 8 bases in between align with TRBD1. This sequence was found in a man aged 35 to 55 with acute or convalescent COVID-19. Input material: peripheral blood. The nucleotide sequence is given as TGTGCCAGCAGCGGGCCGCAGGGGGCTAGTGGGGCCAACGTCCTGACTTTC. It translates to CASSGPQGASGANVLTF.